This T cell receptor beta chain is drawn from a study of blood T cell repertoires in COVID-19. The sample holds one count of this clone. V gave up 1 base and J gave up 3 bases; unmatched junction bases: 8. This CDR3 comprises 16 residues. The V gene's germline CDR1 is SGHDT and CDR2 YYEEEE. The table came from immunoSEQ multiplex PCR; TCRdb's copy has only in-frame clones and leaves some out. The repertoire holds about 160,000 clones, with 87% as singletons. The rearrangement links TRBV5-6 to TRBJ2-7, with 9 bases fitting TRBD1. The source material was PBMCs or T cells enriched from blood (not recorded which). The sequence was collected from a woman aged 40 to 55 who had been exposed to COVID-19. The CDR3 here is CASSLSVDRGYYEQYF. The CDR3 DNA reads TGTGCCAGCAGCTTGAGTGTGGACAGGGGCTACTACGAGCAGTACTTC.